Following are 14 T cell receptor beta chains from one sample sequenced in a study of blood T cell repertoires in COVID-19. Only in-frame clones appear in the TCRdb table, and some are missing; sequencing was by immunoSEQ multiplex PCR. This sample has some 230,000 clones, with about 85% found just once. The sample taken for sequencing was peripheral blood. These receptors all stem from a middle-aged man who had recovered from COVID-19.

The gene calls are TRBV18 and TRBJ2-7; a possible D gene is TRBD2 (6 bases). Germline V lookup: CDR1 KGHSH, CDR2 LQKENI. The CDR3 is 13 amino acids. Trimming left V 2 bases short and J 5 bases short, with 10 bases between. The CDR3 nucleotides are TGTGCCAGCTCACCAATAGGGAGGAACGAGCAGTACTTC. Its protein product is CASSPIGRNEQYF.

The chain employs TRBV7-9 and TRBJ2-2; 9 nucleotides align to TRBD2. The germline gives CDR1 SEHNR, CDR2 FQNEAQ (reference sequence). CDR3 length: 18 amino acids. Trimming took 2 bases from V and 0 from J; bases not matched to a gene: 7. This CDR3 is CASSLPLAGPANTGELFF. The CDR3 DNA reads TGTGCCAGCAGCTTACCACTAGCGGGCCCAGCGAACACCGGGGAGCTGTTTTTT.

The rearrangement uses TRBV19 and TRBJ2-6; D might be TRBD2 (5 bases). With 5 bases removed from V and 0 bases from J, the gap between germline ends came to 8 bases. This CDR3 spans 15 amino acids. Germline V gives CDR1 LNHDA, CDR2 SQIVND (reference sequence). The CDR3 reads CASSSGNSGANVLTF. In nucleotides, the CDR3 is TGTGCCAGTAGTTCGGGGAACTCTGGGGCCAACGTCCTGACTTTC.

The J gene is TRBJ2-1, the V gene TRBV28; 7 nucleotides line up with TRBD1. The CDR3 is made up of 17 amino acids. With V trimmed by 7 bases and J by 0 bases, 12 bases remained unmatched. The germline CDR1 and CDR2 sequences are MDHEN and SYDVKM. The chain's CDR3 is CASTNGQAPSSYNEQFF. The CDR3 coding sequence is TGTGCCAGCACCAACGGACAGGCCCCAAGCTCCTACAATGAGCAGTTCTTC.

The table lists this clone with a few counts. The CDR3 DNA is TGTGCCAGCAGGGCTCCTCACTCTGGAAACACCATATATTTT. Protein: CASRAPHSGNTIYF. The chain employs TRBV28 and TRBJ1-3; D call uncertain. Trimming pared 6 bases from V and 0 bases from J, leaving 9 bases between. CDR3 size: 14 residues. CDR1 is MDHEN, CDR2 SYDVKM, per germline.

The J gene is TRBJ2-1, the V gene TRBV29-1; possibly TRBD2 for D (6 bases). The V end lost 6 bases, the J end lost 5 bases, and 14 bases lay between the germline ends. Germline CDR1 SQVTM, CDR2 ANQGSEA. The length of the CDR3 is 13 residues. The CDR3 bases are TGCAGCGTCCTTCGTCGCGGGAACAATGAGCAGTTCTTC. It specifies CSVLRRGNNEQFF.

The chain links TRBV3-1 (or the pseudogene TRBV3-2) to TRBJ2-1; perhaps TRBD1 as D (5 bases). V was clipped by 0 bases and J by 8 bases, with 11 bases between them. Germline CDR1 reads LGHDT; CDR2 reads YNNKEL (reference sequence). The CDR3 runs to 14 residues. In nucleotides, the CDR3 is TGTGCCAGCAGCCAAGAGCTCAGGGTCCATGAGCAGTTCTTC. Amino acid sequence: CASSQELRVHEQFF.

The gene calls are TRBV6-5 and TRBJ2-7, with 10 bases aligning to TRBD1. Germline V gives CDR1 MNHEY, CDR2 SVGAGI. Trimming cost V 8 bases and J 1 base; bases outside gene matches: 5. The CDR3 totals 14 residues. CDR3 loop: CASRRDRGSYEQYF. CDR3 bases: TGTGCCAGCCGTCGGGACAGGGGTTCCTACGAGCAGTACTTC.

The chain is built from TRBV5-4 and TRBJ2-7, with 7 positions matching TRBD2. The CDR3 consists of 15 residues. The J segment lost 4 bases and the V segment lost 1 base, leaving 8 bases of the junction unmatched. Per the germline V gene, CDR1 is SGHNT and CDR2 is YYREEE (reference sequence). The chain's CDR3 is CASSLLGGGVYEQYF. Here the CDR3 DNA reads TGTGCCAGCAGCTTGCTCGGCGGGGGAGTATACGAGCAGTACTTC.

The gene calls are TRBV18 and TRBJ2-2; TRBD1 matches at 8 bases. This CDR3 is built from 17 residues. The J segment lost 0 bases and the V segment lost 4 bases, leaving 7 bases of the junction unmatched. Germline V gene data show CDR1 as KGHSH and CDR2 as LQKENI. CDR3 bases: TGTGCCAGCTCACATCAGGGGGCAGCCTCGAACACCGGGGAGCTGTTTTTT. Its protein is CASSHQGAASNTGELFF.

The sample holds a few counts of this clone. This chain links TRBV7-9 with TRBJ2-7, with TRBD1 as a possible D gene (5 bases). CDR1 is SEHNR, CDR2 FQNEAQ, per germline (reference sequence). V lost 1 base to trimming and J lost 1 base, with 17 bases between them. This CDR3 has 17 residues. The chain's CDR3 is CASSLEGSRQGSYEQYF. The DNA for the CDR3 is TGTGCCAGCAGCTTAGAGGGTTCGAGGCAGGGATCCTACGAGCAGTACTTC. Complete variable domain (other parts from reference TRBV7-9 and TRBJ2-7): DTGVSQNPRHKITKRGQNVTFRCDPISEHNRLYWYRQTLGQGPEFLTYFQNEAQLEKSRLLSDRFSAERPKGSFSTLEIQRTEQGDSAMYLCASSLEGSRQGSYEQYFGPGTRLTVT.

This clone has only a few counts. This specimen includes other DNA sequences encoding the same CDR3. J is TRBJ2-2 and V is TRBV27; 11 bases fit TRBD2. Trimming removed 5 bases from V and 0 bases from J; junction bases left unmatched: 5. The CDR3 is made up of 17 amino acids. Germline CDR1 reads MNHEY; CDR2 reads SMNVEV (reference sequence). The CDR3 DNA is TGTGCCAGCAGTGCTACTAGCGGGAGAGCGAACACCGGGGAGCTGTTTTTT. This sequence encodes CASSATSGRANTGELFF.

The chain employs TRBV27 and TRBJ2-2, with D possibly being TRBD1 (6 bases). V lost 3 bases and J 0 bases, leaving 8 bases between the germline ends. The length of the CDR3 is 15 residues. Germline CDR1 and CDR2: MNHEY and SMNVEV (reference sequence). The DNA for the CDR3 is TGTGCCAGCAGTTTCGAGGGGGCGAACACCGGGGAGCTGTTTTTT. As protein: CASSFEGANTGELFF.

This chain links TRBV28 with TRBJ1-2, with 9 bases fitting TRBD1. With V trimmed by 3 bases and J by 5 bases, 4 bases remained unmatched. CDR1 and CDR2 from the germline V gene are MDHEN and SYDVKM. The CDR3 consists of 14 residues. The CDR3 loop reads CASSFGDRAYGYTF. The DNA of the CDR3 is TGTGCCAGCAGTTTTGGGGACAGGGCTTATGGCTACACCTTC.